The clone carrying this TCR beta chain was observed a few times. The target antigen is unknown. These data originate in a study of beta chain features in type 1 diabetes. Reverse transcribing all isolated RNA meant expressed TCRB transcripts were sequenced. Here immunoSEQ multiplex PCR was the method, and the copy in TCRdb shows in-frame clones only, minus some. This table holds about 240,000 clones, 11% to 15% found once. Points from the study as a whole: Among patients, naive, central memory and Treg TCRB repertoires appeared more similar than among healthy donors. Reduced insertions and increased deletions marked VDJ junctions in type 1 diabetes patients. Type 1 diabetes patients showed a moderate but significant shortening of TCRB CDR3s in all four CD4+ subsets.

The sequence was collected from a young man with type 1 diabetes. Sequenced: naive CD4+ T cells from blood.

CDR3: CASSLGAGGGSNEQFF. The CDR3 nucleotides are TGCGCCAGCAGCTTGGGAGCGGGAGGAGGGAGCAATGAGCAGTTCTTC. The chain couples TRBV5-1 to TRBJ2-1, with TRBD2 identical over 9 bases. There are 16 residues in the CDR3. In germline, CDR1 is SGHRS, CDR2 YFSETQ. J lost 6 bases, V lost 0 bases, and 7 bases had no gene match.